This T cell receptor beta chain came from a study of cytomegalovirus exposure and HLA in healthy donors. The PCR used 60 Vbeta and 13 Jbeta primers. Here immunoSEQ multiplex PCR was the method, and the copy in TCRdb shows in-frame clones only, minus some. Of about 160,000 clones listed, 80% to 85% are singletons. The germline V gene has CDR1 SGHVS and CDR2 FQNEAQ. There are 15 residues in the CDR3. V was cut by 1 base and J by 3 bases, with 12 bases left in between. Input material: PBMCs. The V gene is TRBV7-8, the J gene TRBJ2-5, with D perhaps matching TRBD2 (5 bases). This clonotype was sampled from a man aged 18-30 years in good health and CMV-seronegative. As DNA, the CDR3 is TGTGCCAGCAGCTTAGTCTTGGGAGCGGAAGAGACCCAGTACTTC. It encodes CASSLVLGAEETQYF.